The 18 T cell receptor beta chains below all came from one sample that was sequenced in a study of CD8+ T cells in alopecia areata. Treatment of the sample: oral pan-JAK inhibitor, 5-10 mg twice daily. Sequencing used cDNA as its template, made by extracting RNA and reverse transcribing it. The table came from immunoSEQ multiplex PCR; TCRdb's copy has only in-frame clones and leaves some out. The data show about 42,000 clones, just over 65% seen once. The sequencing used CD8+ T cells sorted from blood, collected at week 4, from a patient treated with tofacitinib. The source is a human donor with alopecia areata.

The genes are TRBV30 and TRBJ2-7; D is undetermined. Germline V gene lookup returns CDR1 GTSNPN and CDR2 SVGIG (reference sequence). V lost 2 bases and J lost 4, with 9 bases in between. The length of the CDR3 is 12 residues. CDR3 nucleotides: TGTGCCTGGAGTTCCTCCACGTACGAGCAGTACTTC. As protein: CAWSSSTYEQYF.

CDR3 region: CASSLGTDSEQFF. CDR3 nucleotides: TGTGCCAGCAGCTTAGGGACAGACTCCGAGCAGTTCTTC. The rearrangement uses TRBV7-7 and TRBJ2-1; D might be TRBD1 (6 bases). Trimming cost V 1 base and J 10 bases, with 11 bases left between them. The CDR3 runs 13 residues. Germline CDR1 is SSHAT and CDR2 is FNYEAQ (reference sequence).

The CDR3 DNA reads TGTGCCACCCACCTAAGTAGGGTGGTGTCAGAGACCCAGTACTTC. This gives the protein CATHLSRVVSETQYF. The chain is built from TRBV6-6 and TRBJ2-5, with D uncertain. From germline, CDR1 is MNHNY and CDR2 SVGAGI (reference sequence). This CDR3 has 15 residues. V lost 10 bases and J lost 4, with 22 bases in between.

This clone was counted only a few times. The chain uses TRBV13 and TRBJ2-1; D may be TRBD2 (6 bases). CDR1 is PRHDT and CDR2 is FYEKMQ in the germline V gene (reference sequence). This CDR3 region has 12 residues. With 5 bases removed from V and 7 bases from J, the gap between germline ends came to 9 bases. The CDR3 loop is CASSKEGNEQFF. In nucleotides, the CDR3 is TGTGCCAGCAGCAAGGAGGGGAATGAGCAGTTCTTC.

The chain is built from TRBV29-1 and TRBJ1-2, with TRBD1 matching over 7 bases. The CDR3 extends over 12 amino acids. Trimming cost V 2 bases and J 8 bases; bases outside gene matches: 5. CDR1 and CDR2 (germline): SQVTM, ANQGSEA. CDR3 bases: TGCAGCGTTGAAACAGGGGCGGCGGGCTACACCTTC. This encodes CSVETGAAGYTF.

Written as DNA, the CDR3 is TGCAGCGTTGAAAAAACGGGAGGCTCCTACGAGCAGTACTTC. Amino acids: CSVEKTGGSYEQYF. This chain joins TRBV29-1 and TRBJ2-7; 7 bases fit TRBD2. Germline V lookup: CDR1 SQVTM, CDR2 ANQGSEA. The CDR3 runs to 14 residues. Trimming cost V 2 bases and J 0 bases; bases outside gene matches: 4.

The V call is TRBV4-3, the J call TRBJ2-7; the match to TRBD2 covers 10 bases. The CDR3 is 17 residues long. The V and J ends lost 0 bases and 0 bases, in that order; junction bases with no gene match: 5. The germline gives CDR1 LGHNA, CDR2 YSLEER. CDR3 sequence (DNA): TGCGCCAGCAGCCAAGATGTCGGGACTAGCGCCTCCTACGAGCAGTACTTC. As protein: CASSQDVGTSASYEQYF.

This clone was seen a handful of times. The rearrangement uses TRBV13 and TRBJ1-4; the match to TRBD1 covers 7 bases. This CDR3 is built from 15 residues. CDR1 PRHDT and CDR2 FYEKMQ come from the germline V gene (reference sequence). The ends lost 5 bases at V and 7 bases at J; junction bases unmatched: 10. CDR3 amino acids: CASSPPGQRGEKLFF. In DNA form, the CDR3 reads TGTGCCAGCAGCCCACCGGGACAGCGGGGTGAAAAACTGTTTTTT. The entire variable domain, with the rest obtained from reference TRBV13 and TRBJ1-4, is as follows: AAGVIQSPRHLIKEKRETATLKCYPIPRHDTVYWYQQGPGQDPQFLISFYEKMQSDKGSIPDRFSAQQFSDYHSELNMSSLELGDSALYFCASSPPGQRGEKLFFGSGTQLSVL.

This clone was counted only a few times. J is TRBJ2-7 and V is TRBV7-9; a possible D gene is TRBD2 (6 bases). This CDR3 has 14 residues. Germline values: CDR1 SEHNR, CDR2 FQNEAQ (reference sequence). V was trimmed by 0 bases and J by 5 bases, leaving 11 bases between them. The CDR3 protein is CASSLAGGVDEQYF. Written as DNA, the CDR3 is TGTGCCAGCAGCTTAGCAGGCGGGGTCGACGAGCAGTACTTC.

This clone was observed a few times. At one of its ends the junction is not consistent with the germline gene, which may arise from a read error. Other DNA sequences of this sample code for an identical CDR3. The gene calls are TRBV29-1 and TRBJ1-2; D not resolved. Germline values: CDR1 SQVTM, CDR2 ANQGSEA. The CDR3 has 14 amino acids. The CDR3 DNA reads as TGCAGCGTCGAAGACCCCGAGGCCAACTATGGCTACACCTTC. Translated, it gives CSVEDPEANYGYTF. Complete variable domain (other parts from reference TRBV29-1 and TRBJ1-2): SAVISQKPSRDICQRGTSLTIQCQVDSQVTMMFWYRQQPGQSLTLIATANQGSEATYESGFVIDKFPISRPNLTFSTLTVSNMSPEDSSIYLCSVEDPEANYGYTFGSGTRLTVV.

V gene TRBV29-1 combines with J gene TRBJ2-7; the D gene could be TRBD1 or TRBD2 (5 bases each). The germline V gene encodes CDR1 SQVTM and CDR2 ANQGSEA. The length of the CDR3 is 14 residues. With 4 bases removed from V and 4 bases from J, the gap between germline ends came to 17 bases. The CDR3 loop is CSVASSRDVYEQYF. The CDR3 DNA reads as TGCAGCGTTGCTTCGAGCAGGGACGTTTACGAGCAGTACTTC.

This clone was counted only a few times. This sequence joins TRBV7-9 and TRBJ1-1; 7 nucleotides align to TRBD1. The germline V gene has CDR1 SEHNR and CDR2 FQNEAQ (reference sequence). The CDR3 loop spans 14 amino acids. V dropped 5 bases and J dropped 5; count of bases not matched to a gene: 8. The CDR3 DNA follows: TGTGCCAGCAGCCCACCTCAGGGGGTTACTGAAGCTTTCTTT. Translation gives CASSPPQGVTEAFF.

This chain links TRBV9 with TRBJ2-2; 8 positions match TRBD2. V was clipped by 4 bases and J by 6 bases; unmatched bases: 11. The CDR3 runs 16 residues. Per germline, CDR1 SGDLS and CDR2 YYNGEE. The CDR3 region is CASSPQLAEVAGELFF. The CDR3 DNA sequence: TGTGCCAGCAGCCCCCAACTAGCGGAGGTGGCCGGGGAGCTGTTTTTT.

This clone was seen more than once but under ten times. The genes are TRBV19 and TRBJ2-3; TRBD2 might be the D (5 bases). CDR3 length: 13 residues. Germline-derived CDR1 and CDR2 are LNHDA and SQIVND (reference sequence). The germline V and J ends were trimmed by 5 bases and 3 bases, with 9 bases remaining between them. CDR3 nucleotides: TGTGCCAGTAGTTTGGACTTTACAGATACGCAGTATTTT. This gives the protein CASSLDFTDTQYF.

This clone showed up just a few times. The chain joins TRBV29-1 to TRBJ2-1; 9 bases map to TRBD1. CDR1 is SQVTM, CDR2 ANQGSEA, per germline. Unmatched junction bases numbered 8, after V lost 0 bases and J lost 5 bases. This CDR3 contains 16 residues. The CDR3 region has the DNA TGCAGCGTTGAAGATCCGACAGGGGGACTTAACAATGAGCAGTTCTTC. This translates into CSVEDPTGGLNNEQFF.

The genes are TRBV5-1 and TRBJ2-7; no firm D call. V was trimmed by 4 bases and J by 6 bases, leaving 11 bases between them. Germline CDR1 reads SGHRS; CDR2 reads YFSETQ. CDR3 length: 12 amino acids. In DNA form, the CDR3 reads TGCGCCAGCAGCCCGTCTTGGGGCGAGCAGTACTTC. Translated: CASSPSWGEQYF.

This clone appeared a single time. This chain uses TRBV6-5 with TRBJ2-3; TRBD1 might be the D (5 bases). The CDR3 runs 15 residues. Trimming removed 0 bases from V and 1 base from J, with 8 bases in between. CDR1 is MNHEY and CDR2 is SVGAGI in the germline V gene. Written as DNA, the CDR3 is TGTGCCAGCAGTTACTCGGCCAGGGGCACAGATACGCAGTATTTT. This translates into CASSYSARGTDTQYF.

The rearrangement uses TRBV29-1 and TRBJ1-2; D gene ambiguous. Germline CDR1 SQVTM, CDR2 ANQGSEA. Trimming cost V 4 bases and J 2 bases, with 8 bases left between them. The length of the CDR3 is 12 residues. The CDR3 region has the DNA TGCAGCGTTGTGTCTTCGAACTATGGCTACACCTTC. This sequence encodes CSVVSSNYGYTF.